This T cell receptor (beta chain) stems from a study of response to subunit inactivated influenza vaccine. TCRdb analysed the RT-PCR reads with MiXCR anew, one entry per CDR3 protein. The sample carries 500,000 to 600,000 distinct CDR3 sequences, more than 15% recorded once. At least ten counts were recorded for this clonotype. Looked up from germline, CDR1 is DFQATT and CDR2 is SNEGSKA (reference sequence). CDR3 size: 14 residues. V lost 3 bases to trimming and J lost 13 bases, with 24 bases between them. This chain connects TRBV20-1 to TRBJ2-5; D unresolved. This receptor was obtained from a man aged 45 to 70 who received an inactivated influenza vaccine. The specimen was CD4+ T cells sorted from PBMCs, collected about 23 months after vaccination. CDR3 coding DNA: TGCAGTGCTAGGTTGCCCGGACCCCTCCCGAGAGGGTACTTC. Amino acids: CSARLPGPLPRGYF.